A selection of T cell receptor beta chains follows, all from one sample in a study of blood T cell repertoires in COVID-19. Some clones are missing from TCRdb's copy, which holds only in-frame ones; the method was immunoSEQ multiplex PCR. In the table there are about 200,000 clones, roughly 88% of which are singletons. What was sequenced was peripheral blood. Source of these receptors: a man between 60 and 70 years old with acute or convalescent COVID-19. Both conserved end residues are trimmed from each CDR3. Clone size appears in some rows only: once, few, many, or a class for an expanded clone.

CDR3: SEGAWDTQY
J: TRBJ2-3
size: NA
V: TRBV20-1

CDR3: ASSSHPSTGNTEAF
J: TRBJ1-1
size: NA
V: TRBV27

CDR3: ASSLSAGAFTGELF
J: TRBJ2-2
size: NA
V: TRBV27

CDR3: ASSLGQGAGTDTQY
J: TRBJ2-3
size: NA
V: TRBV7-9

CDR3: ASSLGQAFYGYT
J: TRBJ1-2
size: few
V: TRBV5-4

CDR3: ASSFLGQGKYEQY
J: TRBJ2-7
size: NA
V: TRBV28

CDR3: ATSRGTGPVGTEAF
J: TRBJ1-1
size: NA
V: TRBV15

CDR3: ASSFPGQGQPQH
J: TRBJ1-5
size: NA
V: TRBV6-2/TRBV6-3

CDR3: ASSQLALSSYNEQF
J: TRBJ2-1
size: NA
V: TRBV14

CDR3: ASSVGQGPEAF
J: TRBJ1-1
size: NA
V: TRBV5-6

CDR3: ASSPQGQGTSTDTQY
J: TRBJ2-3
size: NA
V: TRBV18

CDR3: ASSLADHTSYEQY
J: TRBJ2-7
size: NA
V: TRBV4-1

CDR3: ASSRLVSRPANEQF
J: TRBJ2-1
size: NA
V: TRBV7-6

CDR3: ASSPHPGTSGLQETQY
J: TRBJ2-5
size: few
V: TRBV28

CDR3: ASSAGHRANTGELF
J: TRBJ2-2
size: NA
V: TRBV9

CDR3: ASSFPTGRVSYEQY
J: TRBJ2-7
size: NA
V: TRBV6-2/TRBV6-3

CDR3: ATLSGMSYEQY
J: TRBJ2-7
size: NA
V: TRBV6-5

CDR3: ASRHLQGRNTEAF
J: TRBJ1-1
size: NA
V: TRBV7-6

CDR3: ASKRRQLNTEAF
J: TRBJ1-1
size: NA
V: TRBV2

CDR3: ASSNSDRGLSDTQY
J: TRBJ2-3
size: few
V: TRBV19

CDR3: ASSLGTGGNSGNTIY
J: TRBJ1-3
size: NA
V: TRBV5-1

CDR3: ASSLGTEQETQY
J: TRBJ2-5
size: NA
V: TRBV6-5

CDR3: ASSLGTSGSNEQF
J: TRBJ2-1
size: NA
V: TRBV7-3

CDR3: ASSLAGRPSHEQY
J: TRBJ2-7
size: NA
V: TRBV7-9

CDR3: SVEYRGVSYGYT
J: TRBJ1-2
size: NA
V: TRBV29-1